This T cell receptor beta chain was sequenced for a study of cytomegalovirus exposure and HLA in healthy donors. Background on the study: Around 80 million unique TCR sequences came from HLA-typed donors in an early release.

General observations from the study: Other equally common chains were less clonally expanded than HLA-associated TCR beta chains, a later analysis showed. Most TCR sequences were rare, but some public TCRs occurred in many donors.

Turning to this clone: What it binds is not known.

Researchers ran the PCR with 60 Vbeta and 13 Jbeta primers. The method was immunoSEQ multiplex PCR; TCRdb's version includes in-frame clones alone and lacks a portion of them. The sample includes 100,000 to 150,000 clones, about 82% of them seen just once. Germline V gene data show CDR1 as MNHNS and CDR2 as SASEGT. V lost 4 bases to trimming and J lost 2 bases; unmatched junction nucleotides: 4. This CDR3 spans 14 amino acids. This chain uses TRBV6-1 with TRBJ1-2; 7 nucleotides agree with TRBD1. This clonotype originated in a boy aged 10-17 years in good health and CMV-seronegative. Material for sequencing was PBMCs. The DNA of the CDR3 is TGTGCCAGCAGTGCCTGGGACAGAAACTATGGCTACACCTTC. This sequence encodes CASSAWDRNYGYTF.